This T cell receptor beta chain comes out of a study of T cell responses to AZD1222 COVID-19 vaccine. Study results and caveats: A mostly white British donor set with more females was recruited, and clonal diversity was possibly underestimated.

V gave up 5 bases and J gave up 7 bases, with 18 bases separating them. Germline V gene sequence: CDR1 SGHAT, CDR2 FQNNGV. The CDR3 runs 15 residues. Clones were read by immunoSEQ multiplex PCR, and TCRdb kept only the in-frame ones, dropping some. The sample consists of 200,000 or so clones, approximately 92% of them appearing once. Points on this clone: Its cognate antigen is unknown.

V and J are TRBV11-2 and TRBJ2-1; TRBD2 might be the D (6 bases). The receptor comes from an adult in good health. The sample consisted of peripheral blood, taken on day 0 of AZD1222 vaccination. The CDR3 spells CASSAVEGAGNEQFF. The DNA of the CDR3 is TGTGCCAGCAGCGCGGTTGAGGGCGCGGGAAATGAGCAGTTCTTC.